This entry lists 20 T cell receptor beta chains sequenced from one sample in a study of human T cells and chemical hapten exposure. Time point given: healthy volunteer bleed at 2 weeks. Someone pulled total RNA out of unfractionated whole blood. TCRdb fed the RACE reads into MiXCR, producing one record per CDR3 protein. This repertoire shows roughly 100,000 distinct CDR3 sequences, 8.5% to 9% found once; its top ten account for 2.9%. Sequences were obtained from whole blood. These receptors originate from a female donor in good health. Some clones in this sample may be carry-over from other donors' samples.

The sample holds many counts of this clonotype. The CDR3: CASSIAGGSYEQYF. The CDR3 DNA follows: TGTGCCAGCAGCATAGCGGGTGGCTCCTACGAGCAGTACTTC. The J gene is TRBJ2-7, the V gene TRBV28; 7 bases line up with TRBD2. The CDR3 is made up of 14 amino acids. V lost 6 bases, J lost 0 bases, and 5 bases stayed unmatched. Germline-derived CDR1 and CDR2 are MDHEN and SYDVKM.

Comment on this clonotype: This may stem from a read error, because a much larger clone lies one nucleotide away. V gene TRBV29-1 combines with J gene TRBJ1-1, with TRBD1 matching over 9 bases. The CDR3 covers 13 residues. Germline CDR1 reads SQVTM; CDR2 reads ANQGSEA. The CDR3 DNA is TGCAGCGTTGAGACAGGGGGGAACCCTGAAGCTTTCTTT. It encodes CSVETGGNPEAFF.

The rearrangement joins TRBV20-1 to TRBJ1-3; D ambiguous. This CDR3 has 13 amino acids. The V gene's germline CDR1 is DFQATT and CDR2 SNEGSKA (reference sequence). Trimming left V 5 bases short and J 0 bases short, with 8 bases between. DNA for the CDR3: TGCAGTGCTCCAGACACCTCTGGAAACACCATATATTTT. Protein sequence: CSAPDTSGNTIYF.

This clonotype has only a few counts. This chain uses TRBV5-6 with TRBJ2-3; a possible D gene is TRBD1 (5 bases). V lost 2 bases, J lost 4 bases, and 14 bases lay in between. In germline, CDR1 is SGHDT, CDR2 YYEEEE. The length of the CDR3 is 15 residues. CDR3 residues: CASSLQGVSPDTQYF. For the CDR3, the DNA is TGTGCCAGCAGCTTACAAGGGGTTAGTCCAGATACGCAGTATTTT.

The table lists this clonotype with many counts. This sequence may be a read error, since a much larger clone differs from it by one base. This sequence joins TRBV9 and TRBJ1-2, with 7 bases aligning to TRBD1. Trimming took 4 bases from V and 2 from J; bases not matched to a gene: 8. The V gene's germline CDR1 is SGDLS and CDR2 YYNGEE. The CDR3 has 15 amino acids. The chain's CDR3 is CASSSLTGRNYGYTF. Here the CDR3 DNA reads TGTGCCAGCAGCTCATTGACAGGGAGGAACTATGGCTACACCTTC.

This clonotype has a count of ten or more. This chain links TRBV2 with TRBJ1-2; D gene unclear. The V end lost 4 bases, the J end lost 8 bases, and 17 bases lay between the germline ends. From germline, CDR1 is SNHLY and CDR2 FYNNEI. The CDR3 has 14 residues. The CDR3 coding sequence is TGTGCCAGCAGTGCATCGGGGAGCCGGATGGGCTACACCTTC. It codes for CASSASGSRMGYTF.

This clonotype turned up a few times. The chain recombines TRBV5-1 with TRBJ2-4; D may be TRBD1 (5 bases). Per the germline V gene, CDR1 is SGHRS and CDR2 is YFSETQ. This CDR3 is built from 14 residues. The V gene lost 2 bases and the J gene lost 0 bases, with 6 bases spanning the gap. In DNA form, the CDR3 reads TGCGCCAGCAGCTTAGGGGTAGCCAAAAACATTCAGTACTTC. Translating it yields CASSLGVAKNIQYF.

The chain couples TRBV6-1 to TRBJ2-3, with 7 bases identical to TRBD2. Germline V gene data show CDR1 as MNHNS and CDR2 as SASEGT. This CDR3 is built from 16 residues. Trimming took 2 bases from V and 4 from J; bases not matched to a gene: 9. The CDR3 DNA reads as TGTGCCAGCAGTGAACTTCGGGGGGATCGAGCAGATACGCAGTATTTT. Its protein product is CASSELRGDRADTQYF.

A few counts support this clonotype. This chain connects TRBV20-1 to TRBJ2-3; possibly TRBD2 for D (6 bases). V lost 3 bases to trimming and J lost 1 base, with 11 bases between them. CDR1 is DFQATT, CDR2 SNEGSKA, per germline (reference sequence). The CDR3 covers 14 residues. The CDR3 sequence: CSASLLAGTDTQYF. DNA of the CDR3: TGCAGTGCTAGCTTACTAGCAGGCACAGATACGCAGTATTTT.

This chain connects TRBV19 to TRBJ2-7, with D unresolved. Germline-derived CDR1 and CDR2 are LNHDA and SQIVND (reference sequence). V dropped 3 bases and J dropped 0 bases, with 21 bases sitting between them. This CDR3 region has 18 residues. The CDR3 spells CASSIRLVVTASSYEQYF. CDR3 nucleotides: TGTGCCAGTAGTATTCGGCTAGTAGTAACCGCCAGCTCCTACGAGCAGTACTTC.

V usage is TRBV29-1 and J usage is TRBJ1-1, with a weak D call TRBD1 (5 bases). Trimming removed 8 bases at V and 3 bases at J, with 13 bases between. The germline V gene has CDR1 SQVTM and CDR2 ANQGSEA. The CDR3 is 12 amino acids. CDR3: CSSREGHTEAFF. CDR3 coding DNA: TGCAGCTCTAGGGAGGGACACACTGAAGCTTTCTTT.

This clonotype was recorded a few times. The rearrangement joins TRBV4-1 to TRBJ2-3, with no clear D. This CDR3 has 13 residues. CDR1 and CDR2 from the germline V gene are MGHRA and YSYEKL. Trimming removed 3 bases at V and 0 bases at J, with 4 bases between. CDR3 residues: CASSHYSTDTQYF. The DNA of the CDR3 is TGCGCCAGCAGCCATTATAGCACAGATACGCAGTATTTT.

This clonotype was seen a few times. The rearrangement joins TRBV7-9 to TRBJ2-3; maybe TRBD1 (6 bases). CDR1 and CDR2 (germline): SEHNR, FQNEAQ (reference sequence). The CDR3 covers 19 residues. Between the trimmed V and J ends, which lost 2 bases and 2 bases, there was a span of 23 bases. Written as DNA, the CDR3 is TGTGCCAGCAGCTTATCCGCCGGCTGGACAGAAGGTTACACAGATACGCAGTATTTT. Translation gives CASSLSAGWTEGYTDTQYF.

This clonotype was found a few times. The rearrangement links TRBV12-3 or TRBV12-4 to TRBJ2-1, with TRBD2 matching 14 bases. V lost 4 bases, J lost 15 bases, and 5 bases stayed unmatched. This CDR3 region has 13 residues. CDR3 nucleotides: TGTGCCAGCAGTTGGGGGACTAGCGGGAGTAGGTTCTTC. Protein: CASSWGTSGSRFF.

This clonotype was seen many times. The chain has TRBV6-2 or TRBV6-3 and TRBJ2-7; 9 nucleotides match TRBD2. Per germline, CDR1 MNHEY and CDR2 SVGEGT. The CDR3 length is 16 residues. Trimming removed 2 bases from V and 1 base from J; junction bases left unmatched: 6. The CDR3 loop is CASSYIVAGVSYEQYF. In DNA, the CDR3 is TGTGCCAGCAGTTACATAGTAGCGGGAGTGTCCTACGAGCAGTACTTC.

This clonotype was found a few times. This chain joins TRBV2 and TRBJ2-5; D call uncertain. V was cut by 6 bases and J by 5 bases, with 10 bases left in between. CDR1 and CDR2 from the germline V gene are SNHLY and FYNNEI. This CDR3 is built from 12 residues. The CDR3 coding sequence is TGTGCCAGCAGCTTGCGGTATGAGACCCAGTACTTC. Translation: CASSLRYETQYF.

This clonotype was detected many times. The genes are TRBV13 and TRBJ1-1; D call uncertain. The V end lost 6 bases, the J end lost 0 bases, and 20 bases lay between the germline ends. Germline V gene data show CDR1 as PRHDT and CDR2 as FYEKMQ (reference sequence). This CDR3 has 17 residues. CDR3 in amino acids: CASSYSRPGRMNTEAFF. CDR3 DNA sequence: TGTGCCAGCAGTTACAGCCGGCCAGGCAGGATGAACACTGAAGCTTTCTTT.

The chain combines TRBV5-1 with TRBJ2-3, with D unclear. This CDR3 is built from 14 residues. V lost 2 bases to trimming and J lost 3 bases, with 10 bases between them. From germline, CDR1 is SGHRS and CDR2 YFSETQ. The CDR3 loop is CASSFEKGTDTQYF. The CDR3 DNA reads TGCGCCAGCAGCTTTGAGAAAGGAACAGATACGCAGTATTTT.

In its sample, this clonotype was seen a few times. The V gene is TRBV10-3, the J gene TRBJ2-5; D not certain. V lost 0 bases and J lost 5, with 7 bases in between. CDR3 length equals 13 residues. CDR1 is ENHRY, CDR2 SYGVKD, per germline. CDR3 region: CAISESMWETQYF. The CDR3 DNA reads TGTGCCATCAGTGAGTCGATGTGGGAGACCCAGTACTTC.

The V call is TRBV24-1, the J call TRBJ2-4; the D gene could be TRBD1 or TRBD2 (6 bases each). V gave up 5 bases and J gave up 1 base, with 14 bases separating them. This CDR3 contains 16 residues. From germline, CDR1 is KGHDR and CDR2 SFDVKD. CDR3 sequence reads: CATSGGGGGAKNIQYF. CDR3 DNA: TGTGCCACCAGTGGTGGAGGGGGAGGCGCCAAAAACATTCAGTACTTC.